These T cell receptor beta chains were read from a single sample in a study of technical replicates of blood from a few donors. Measured with immunoSEQ multiplex PCR; TCRdb has only the in-frame clones, and not every one. The sample has around 65,000 clones; approximately 88% are singletons. The sequenced sample was PBMCs. The receptors come from a human donor in good health. Some clones in this sample may be carry-over from other donors' samples. Each CDR3 is given with its conserved first and last residue. D genes are given only for firm matches. A row's size may be missing; if present it is once, few, many or a size class.

v_gene	len	j_gene	abundance	d_gene	CDR3aa	CDR3nt
TRBV11-1	14	TRBJ1-1	-	-	CASSLQGSSTEAFF	TGTGCCAGCAGCTTACAGGGGAGCTCCACTGAAGCTTTCTTT
TRBV5-4	16	TRBJ2-2	-	TRBD2	CASSLAGLANTGELFF	TGTGCCAGCAGCTTGGCCGGACTAGCGAACACCGGGGAGCTGTTTTTT
TRBV4-1	18	TRBJ2-7	-	TRBD2	CASSQDLVGAGAAYEQYF	TGCGCCAGCAGCCAAGATCTTGTCGGGGCGGGAGCAGCCTACGAGCAGTACTTC
TRBV7-9	14	TRBJ2-3	-	-	CASSPRGGSDTQYF	TGTGCCAGCAGCCCTAGGGGGGGATCGGATACGCAGTATTTT
TRBV5-8	14	TRBJ1-6	-	TRBD1	CASSSGQGASPLHF	TGTGCCAGCAGCTCGGGACAGGGGGCTTCACCCCTCCACTTT
TRBV5-5	14	TRBJ1-2	-	TRBD1	CASRPGTANYGYTF	TGTGCCAGCAGACCCGGGACAGCTAACTATGGCTACACCTTC
TRBV11-3	16	TRBJ2-1	-	TRBD2	CASSSWTSGVYNEQFF	TGTGCCAGCAGCTCATGGACTAGCGGGGTCTACAATGAGCAGTTCTTC
TRBV7-9	15	TRBJ2-7	-	TRBD2	CASSLSSGRSYEQYF	TGTGCCAGCAGCTTATCTAGCGGGAGGTCCTACGAGCAGTACTTC
TRBV5-1	14	TRBJ1-4	-	-	CASSWTATNEKLFF	TGCGCCAGCAGCTGGACAGCAACTAATGAAAAACTGTTTTTT
TRBV7-2	15	TRBJ2-3	-	TRBD2	CASSWASGMADTQYF	TGTGCCAGCAGCTGGGCTAGCGGGATGGCAGATACGCAGTATTTT
TRBV29-1	11	TRBJ1-2	-	-	CSAISGLSYTF	TGCAGCGCAATATCAGGGTTGAGCTACACCTTC
TRBV7-9	14	TRBJ1-3	-	-	CASSLAQGGNTIYF	TGTGCCAGCAGCTTAGCGCAGGGAGGAAACACCATATATTTT
TRBV6-4	15	TRBJ2-1	-	TRBD2	CASSPTSVSYNEQFF	TGTGCCAGCAGCCCGACTAGCGTCTCCTACAATGAGCAGTTCTTC
TRBV11-2	15	TRBJ2-1	-	TRBD2	CASSSGRSSYNEQFF	TGTGCCAGCAGCTCCGGGAGGAGCTCCTACAATGAGCAGTTCTTC
TRBV9	14	TRBJ2-2	-	-	CASSADSWAGELFF	TGTGCCAGCAGCGCGGACTCTTGGGCCGGGGAGCTGTTTTTT
TRBV6-1	12	TRBJ1-5	few	TRBD1	CASSGGTGGQHF	TGTGCCAGCAGTGGTGGGACAGGCGGCCAGCATTTT
TRBV7-2	18	TRBJ2-1	-	TRBD2	CASSPRTSWGVDYNEQFF	TGTGCCAGCAGCCCACGGACTAGCTGGGGGGTGGACTACAATGAGCAGTTCTTC
TRBV5-1	16	TRBJ2-7	-	TRBD2	CASSTTSGRAMNEQYF	TGCGCCAGCAGCACCACTAGCGGGAGAGCCATGAACGAGCAGTACTTC
TRBV7-9	13	TRBJ2-7	-	TRBD1	CASSDRTGYEQYF	TGTGCCAGCAGCGACCGGACAGGGTACGAGCAGTACTTC
TRBV7-6	15	TRBJ1-1	few	TRBD1	CASSPGQGRNTEAFF	TGTGCCAGCAGCCCCGGACAGGGGAGGAACACTGAAGCTTTCTTT
TRBV29-1	13	TRBJ1-1	-	-	CSVLGSGNAEAFF	TGCAGCGTACTTGGGAGCGGTAACGCTGAAGCTTTCTTT
TRBV6-1	15	TRBJ2-7	-	-	CASSEKWTAAYEQYF	TGTGCCAGCAGTGAAAAATGGACAGCGGCCTACGAGCAGTACTTC
TRBV4-2	15	TRBJ2-7	-	-	CASSQDRLPSYEQYF	TGTGCCAGCAGCCAAGATAGACTTCCCTCCTACGAGCAGTACTTC
TRBV7-2	17	TRBJ2-2	-	TRBD1	CASSRTLGTAGTGELFF	TGTGCCAGCAGCCGGACCCTGGGGACAGCTGGGACCGGGGAGCTGTTTTTT
TRBV7-2	13	TRBJ2-7	-	-	CASSLTRLSQQYF	TGTGCCAGCAGCTTAACCAGGTTGTCTCAGCAGTACTTC
TRBV6-1	14	TRBJ2-7	-	TRBD2	CASKLAGGIYEQYF	TGTGCCAGCAAACTAGCGGGAGGGATCTACGAGCAGTACTTC
TRBV4-3	15	TRBJ2-5	-	TRBD2	CASSPSGGAPETQYF	TGCGCCAGCAGCCCCAGCGGGGGGGCCCCAGAGACCCAGTACTTC
TRBV9	17	TRBJ2-3	-	TRBD1	CASSVTAWGQRTDTQYF	TGTGCCAGCAGCGTAACGGCGTGGGGACAGAGGACCGATACGCAGTATTTT
TRBV4-3	13	TRBJ2-1	-	-	CASSQEARVPEFF	TGCGCCAGCAGCCAAGAGGCCAGGGTACCGGAATTCTTC
TRBV6-6	15	TRBJ1-2	-	TRBD1	CASSYSGGANYGYTF	TGTGCCAGCAGTTACTCAGGGGGCGCTAACTATGGCTACACCTTC
TRBV6-1	14	TRBJ1-4	-	TRBD1	CASSAGTAKGELFF	TGTGCCAGCAGTGCCGGGACAGCAAAGGGGGAACTGTTTTTT
TRBV5-1	15	TRBJ1-3	-	TRBD1	CASSSIGQGSGTIYF	TGCGCCAGCAGCTCTATAGGACAGGGTAGTGGCACCATATATTTT
TRBV5-1	17	TRBJ1-1	-	TRBD1	CASSMSRTGGERTEAFF	TGCGCCAGCAGCATGTCCCGGACAGGGGGCGAGCGTACTGAAGCTTTCTTT
TRBV7-9	13	TRBJ2-7	-	-	CASSQYRNYEQYF	TGTGCCAGCAGCCAATACAGAAACTACGAGCAGTACTTC
TRBV7-2	14	TRBJ2-1	few	-	CASSFRDNYNEQFF	TGTGCCAGCAGCTTCCGGGACAACTACAATGAGCAGTTCTTC
TRBV7-9	14	TRBJ1-1	-	TRBD1	CASSSTGGLSEAFF	TGTGCCAGCAGCTCGACAGGGGGGTTGTCTGAAGCTTTCTTT
TRBV7-2	16	TRBJ1-4	-	-	CASSAAAEGKSEKLFF	TGTGCCAGCAGCGCGGCGGCGGAGGGAAAGAGTGAAAAACTGTTTTTT
TRBV18	16	TRBJ2-3	-	TRBD2	CASSRGTSGRTDTQYF	TGTGCCAGCTCACGTGGGACTAGCGGCCGCACAGATACGCAGTATTTT
TRBV2	14	TRBJ1-2	few	-	CASSESRAPYGYTF	TGTGCCAGCAGTGAATCCAGGGCCCCCTATGGCTACACCTTC
TRBV2	15	TRBJ2-3	-	TRBD2	CASRYSGAALGTQYF	TGTGCCAGCAGATACAGCGGGGCCGCTTTAGGTACGCAGTATTTT
TRBV7-2	18	TRBJ2-5	-	TRBD2	CASSLRLAGVGTKETQYF	TGTGCCAGCAGCTTGAGACTAGCGGGAGTAGGGACTAAAGAGACCCAGTACTTC
TRBV12-5	16	TRBJ2-3	-	TRBD1	CASGQGTVWGTDTQYF	TGTGCTAGTGGTCAGGGGACAGTATGGGGCACAGATACGCAGTATTTT
TRBV5-4	13	TRBJ2-3	-	-	CASSLAGTDTQYF	TGTGCCAGCAGCTTGGCCGGCACAGATACGCAGTATTTT
TRBV19	17	TRBJ2-5	-	TRBD1	CASSMVGTGGNQETQYF	TGTGCCAGTAGTATGGTCGGGACAGGGGGGAATCAAGAGACCCAGTACTTC
TRBV18	15	TRBJ1-2	once	TRBD1	CASSPPGTVLSGYTF	TGTGCCAGCTCACCACCTGGGACAGTCCTTAGCGGCTACACCTTC
TRBV6-4	14	TRBJ2-1	-	TRBD2	CASSEAGGGGEQFF	TGTGCCAGCAGTGAAGCGGGAGGGGGAGGTGAGCAGTTCTTC
TRBV6-5	15	TRBJ1-5	-	-	CASSLDSYSNQPQHF	TGTGCCAGCAGCCTCGACAGTTATAGCAATCAGCCCCAGCATTTT
TRBV25-1	16	TRBJ2-5	-	-	CATSSPRHLYQETQYF	TGTGCCACCTCATCTCCGAGACACTTGTACCAAGAGACCCAGTACTTC
TRBV4-3	15	TRBJ2-5	few	TRBD2	CASSQDASGRGTQYF	TGCGCCAGCAGCCAAGATGCCTCCGGGAGGGGGACCCAGTACTTC
TRBV29-1	13	TRBJ2-4	once	TRBD1	CSVGTDRGNIQYF	TGCAGCGTTGGAACGGACAGGGGGAACATTCAGTACTTC
TRBV14	15	TRBJ2-7	-	-	CASSQGQVISYEQYF	TGTGCCAGCAGCCAAGGGCAGGTCATTTCCTACGAGCAGTACTTC
TRBV19	16	TRBJ1-3	-	-	CASSSEGRGSGNTIYF	TGTGCCAGTAGTAGCGAAGGTCGGGGCTCTGGAAACACCATATATTTT
TRBV10-3	15	TRBJ2-1	-	-	CAISERTINYNEQFF	TGTGCCATCAGTGAAAGGACTATCAACTACAATGAGCAGTTCTTC